This entry concerns a single T cell receptor beta chain. This specimen comes from a study of blood T cell repertoires in COVID-19. This CDR3 region has 17 residues. Trimming removed 4 bases at V and 2 bases at J, with 19 bases between. Germline-derived CDR1 and CDR2 are KGHDR and SFDVKD. Profiled with immunoSEQ multiplex PCR; TCRdb holds only in-frame clones, not every one. In the table there are approximately 250,000 clones, about 91% of which are singletons. This TCR was recovered from a man aged 40-49 years who had been exposed to COVID-19. Sequenced sample: PBMCs or T cells enriched from blood (not recorded which). This chain links TRBV24-1 with TRBJ1-2; weak D call: TRBD1 (6 bases). The CDR3 loop reads CATSDPGRDIFNYGYTF. CDR3 nucleotides: TGTGCCACCAGTGACCCCGGGAGGGACATATTCAACTATGGCTACACCTTC.